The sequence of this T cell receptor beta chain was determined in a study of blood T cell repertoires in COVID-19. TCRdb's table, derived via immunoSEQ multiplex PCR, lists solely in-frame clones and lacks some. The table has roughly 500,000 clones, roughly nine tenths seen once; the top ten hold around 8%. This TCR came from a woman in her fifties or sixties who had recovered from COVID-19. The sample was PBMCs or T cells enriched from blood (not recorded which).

CDR3 residues: CASRSDTNTEAFF. As DNA, the CDR3 is TGCGCCAGCAGATCGGACACGAACACTGAAGCTTTCTTT. The J gene is TRBJ1-1, the V gene TRBV5-1; TRBD1 is a possible D gene (5 bases). This CDR3 spans 13 amino acids. CDR1 is SGHRS and CDR2 is YFSETQ in the germline V gene. Trimming took off 5 bases at V and 1 base at J, with 9 bases between the two ends.